These 9 T cell receptor beta chains were all obtained from the same sample, sequenced in a study of Graves' ophthalmopathy and Graves' hyperthyroidism. The TCR beta CDR3 regions underwent amplification from RNA transcripts. An opening RT-PCR round employed HTBI primers and preceded a second-round multiplex PCR. MiXCR was run by TCRdb on the multiplex PCR reads, yielding one entry per CDR3 protein. Of roughly 700,000 distinct CDR3 sequences listed, roughly two fifths are singletons. Sequenced material: peripheral blood. These receptors all stem from an adult man with Graves' ophthalmopathy.

This clonotype has only a few counts. The chain is built from TRBV19 and TRBJ1-5; D may be TRBD1 (6 bases). Trimming stripped 6 bases from V and 6 bases from J, with 12 bases between. The CDR3 spans 13 residues. CDR1 LNHDA and CDR2 SQIVND come from the germline V gene (reference sequence). The CDR3 region has the DNA TGTGCCAGTAGAGAACAGGGTTTTCAGCCCCAGCATTTT. Protein product: CASREQGFQPQHF.

This clonotype has ten or more counts. The V gene is TRBV10-3, the J gene TRBJ1-1; TRBD1 might be the D (5 bases). In germline, CDR1 is ENHRY, CDR2 SYGVKD. Trimming pared 3 bases from V and 10 bases from J, leaving 12 bases between. The CDR3 length is 12 residues. CDR3 residues: CAISERGSGAFF. CDR3 bases: TGTGCCATCAGTGAAAGGGGTTCCGGAGCTTTCTTT.

CDR3 sequence: CSVEISPGELFF. CDR3 nucleotide sequence: TGCAGCGTTGAAATTAGCCCCGGGGAGCTGTTTTTT. The V call is TRBV29-1, the J call TRBJ2-2, with D hard to call. Deletions cut 2 bases from V and 6 bases from J, with 7 bases between. The CDR3 contains 12 residues. Germline CDR1 SQVTM, CDR2 ANQGSEA.

The V gene is TRBV5-8, the J gene TRBJ2-7; D not resolved. Germline loops: CDR1 SGHTS, CDR2 YDEGEE. This CDR3 region has 14 residues. The ends were cut back, 3 bases at V and 10 bases at J, with 20 bases in the middle. Here the CDR3 reads CASSSPTLDVSQYF. The CDR3 nucleotides read TGTGCCAGCAGCTCCCCTACCTTAGACGTGAGTCAGTACTTC.

V usage is TRBV29-1 and J usage is TRBJ2-7; no definite D call. The CDR3 spans 12 residues. V lost 8 bases to trimming and J lost 0 bases, with 11 bases between them. Germline V CDR1 and CDR2: SQVTM, ANQGSEA. This CDR3 reads CSLGHSSYEQYF. Here the CDR3 DNA reads TGCAGCTTAGGGCACAGCTCCTACGAGCAGTACTTC.

The chain is built from TRBV25-1 and TRBJ1-1; 7 positions match TRBD1. The trim removed 5 bases at V and 1 base at J, leaving 7 bases unmatched. Germline V CDR1 and CDR2: MGHDK, SYGVNS. The CDR3 is 15 amino acids. CDR3 nucleotides: TGTGCCAGCAGTCTGCAGGGGGGCGGGAACACTGAAGCTTTCTTT. Translated, it gives CASSLQGGGNTEAFF.

The gene calls are TRBV10-3 and TRBJ1-1, with TRBD1 as a possible D gene (6 bases). Germline CDR1 and CDR2: ENHRY and SYGVKD. V was shortened by 7 bases and J by 8 bases, with 11 bases between the two germline ends. The CDR3 covers 11 residues. The CDR3 nucleotides are TGTGCCATCACCAGGGGAGCCGAAGCTTTCTTT. It is translated as CAITRGAEAFF.

The table lists this clonotype with many counts. V usage is TRBV19 and J usage is TRBJ1-1; D might be TRBD1 (6 bases). Trimming left V 7 bases short and J 1 base short, with 10 bases between. The CDR3 totals 13 residues. CDR1 is LNHDA and CDR2 is SQIVND in the germline V gene (reference sequence). This CDR3 is CASTWTENTEAFF. CDR3 nucleotides: TGTGCCAGTACCTGGACAGAGAACACTGAAGCTTTCTTT.

In this sample, this clonotype turned up a few times. The chain uses TRBV10-3 and TRBJ2-7; 14 positions match TRBD2. J was trimmed by 4 bases and V by 4 bases; bases with no gene match: 12. The CDR3 is 18 amino acids. The germline V gene has CDR1 ENHRY and CDR2 SYGVKD. The CDR3 loop is CAISARLAGGPVQYEQYF. The CDR3 DNA reads TGTGCCATCAGTGCCCGACTAGCGGGGGGGCCCGTTCAGTACGAGCAGTACTTC.